The TCR beta chain under discussion was sequenced for a study of blood T cell repertoires in COVID-19 (dated by TCRdb to 2018 to 2020). Turning to the overall study: Samples from collaborators originated in the United States, Italy and Spain and spanned both the acute and convalescent phases of COVID-19. The repertoires were released in a freely available public database intended as a resource for research on the immune response to SARS-CoV-2. The dataset comprised deeply sampled blood TCRbeta repertoires from subjects exposed to, actively infected with, or recovered from COVID-19. The prospective study material was composed of cDNA or gDNA derived from T cells, B-cell-depleted T cells, or PBMCs. The samples were drawn from the first 160 participants of the ongoing ImmuneRACE study and from 1,254 subjects provided by 6 global collaborators. Sample metadata almost always included a de-identified subject ID, COVID-19 status, age in years and sex. Where HLA class I and class II types were available, the types were taken from metadata supplied by the sample provider, not from assay-based typing. The paper's findings and limits, for the study overall: The quantity of clinical and demographic metadata differed by source and by participant and was supplied without curation.

V was cut back by 0 bases and J by 0 bases, leaving a gap of 7 bases between them. CDR1 and CDR2 are read off the germline V gene as SGHRS and YFSETQ. CDR3 length: 15 amino acids, cysteine to phenylalanine. The sequence is cut down to CDR3 DNA, 45 bases in frame from base 1. Collaborating institutions collected whole blood in K2EDTA tubes following their own protocols. For TCRbeta analysis, collaborators shipped samples in one of three forms: frozen whole blood, isolated PBMCs, or DNA extracted from either of those sample types. About this clone: The antigen it recognizes is unknown. No base qualities exist here, and no much larger clone lies one base off it.

The immunoSEQ Assay, a bias-controlled multiplex PCR, was used to amplify TCRbeta CDR3 regions from genomic DNA. Regarding the original processing steps: The number of nucleated cells in each sample was estimated by amplification of reference gene primers within the assay. Sequence reads were collapsed and filtered to measure the absolute abundance of every unique TCRbeta CDR3 rearrangement. For each sample, productive Simpson clonality was calculated as the square root of Simpson's diversity index over productive rearrangements. The table was pulled from immuneACCESS by TCRdb, which kept in-frame rearrangements only. Such tables lose some clones; where checked, under half of the loss comes from unresolved V genes, and the rest has no known cause. For V, J and clone size, that table is used; D and trimming come from the DNA. The sample table shows about 87,000 clones, and roughly 86% are seen once. Jointly, the top ten make up over 5% of the sample.

The sequenced sample was peripheral blood. Recombination linked TRBV5-1 to TRBJ1-5, with no confidently assigned D gene. This clonotype was sampled from a man aged 40-49 years with acute or convalescent COVID-19. The DNA reads as follows: TGCGCCAGCAGCTTGGACAGTTTTAGCAATCAGCCCCAGCATTTT. This encodes CASSLDSFSNQPQHF.